One T cell receptor (beta chain) is described in this entry. This entry belongs to a study of CD8 T cells in Susac syndrome. The multiple sclerosis controls comprised treatment-naive patients whose relapsing-remitting disease was stable or active. The TEMRA cells underwent FACS enrichment, while the CD8+ and CD4+ T cells underwent negative isolation. V was shortened by 5 bases and J by 5 bases, with 20 bases between the two germline ends. The CDR3 is 16 residues long. Germline V lookup: CDR1 SEHNR, CDR2 FQNEAQ (reference sequence). The RNA input was roughly 0.5 to 1 ug, and it was reverse transcribed with random hexamers. TCRdb re-derived calls from the immunoSEQ multiplex PCR reads in MiXCR, one entry per CDR3 protein. Among over 150,000 distinct CDR3 sequences listed, approximately 93% were seen once.

This clonotype was sampled from a human donor with multiple sclerosis. V usage is TRBV7-9 and J usage is TRBJ2-3, with D maybe TRBD2 (6 bases). The material sequenced was CD4+ T cells from PBMCs. CDR3 protein: CASSKPGTPRGDTQYF. CDR3 nucleotide sequence: TGTGCCAGCAGCAAGCCCGGGACTCCCCGTGGAGATACGCAGTATTTT.